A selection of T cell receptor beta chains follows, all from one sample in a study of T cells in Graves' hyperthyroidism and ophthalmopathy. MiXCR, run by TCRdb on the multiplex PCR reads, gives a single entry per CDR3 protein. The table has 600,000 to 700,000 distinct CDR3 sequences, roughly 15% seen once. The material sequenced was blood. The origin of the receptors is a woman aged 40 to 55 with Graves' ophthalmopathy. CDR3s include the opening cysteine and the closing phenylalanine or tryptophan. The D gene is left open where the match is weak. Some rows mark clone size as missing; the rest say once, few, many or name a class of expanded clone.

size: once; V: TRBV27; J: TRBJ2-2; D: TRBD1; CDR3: CASSWGTGGSGELFF; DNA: TGTGCCAGCAGTTGGGGGACAGGGGGCTCCGGGGAGCTGTTTTTT
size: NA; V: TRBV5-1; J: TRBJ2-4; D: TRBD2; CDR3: CASSLVAGGPENIQYF; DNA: TGCGCCAGCAGCTTGGTAGCGGGAGGGCCCGAAAACATTCAGTACTTC
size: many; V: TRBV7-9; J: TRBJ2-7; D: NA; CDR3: CASSLAEHSSYEQYF; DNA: TGTGCCAGCAGCTTAGCCGAACATAGCTCCTACGAGCAGTACTTC
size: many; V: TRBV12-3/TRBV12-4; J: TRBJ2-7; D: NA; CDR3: CASSGAFRSYEQYF; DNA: TGTGCCAGCAGCGGTGCGTTTAGGTCCTACGAGCAGTACTTC
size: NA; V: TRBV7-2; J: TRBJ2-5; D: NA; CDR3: CASRNGGQGETQYF; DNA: TGTGCCAGCAGGAACGGGGGGCAGGGGGAGACCCAGTACTTC
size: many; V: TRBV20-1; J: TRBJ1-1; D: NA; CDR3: CSARLTGNTEAFF; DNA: TGCAGTGCTAGGCTGACAGGGAACACTGAAGCTTTCTTT
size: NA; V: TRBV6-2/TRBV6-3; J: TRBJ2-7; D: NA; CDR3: CASSPRPSNEQYF; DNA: TGTGCCAGCAGTCCACGTCCATCAAACGAGCAGTACTTC
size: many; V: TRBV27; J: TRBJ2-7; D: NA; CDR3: CATRDPNSYEQYF; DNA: TGTGCCACCCGGGACCCGAACTCCTACGAGCAGTACTTC
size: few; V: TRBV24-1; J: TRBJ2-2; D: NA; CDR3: CATTEGNTGELFF; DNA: TGTGCCACTACCGAGGGGAACACCGGGGAGCTGTTTTTT
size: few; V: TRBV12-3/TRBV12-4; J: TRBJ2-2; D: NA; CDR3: CASTERSPSTGELFF; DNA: TGTGCCAGCACCGAACGTAGCCCTTCCACCGGGGAGCTGTTTTTT
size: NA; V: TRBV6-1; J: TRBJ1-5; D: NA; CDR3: CASSEGTALPQHF; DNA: TGTGCCAGCAGTGAAGGGACAGCTCTGCCCCAGCATTTT
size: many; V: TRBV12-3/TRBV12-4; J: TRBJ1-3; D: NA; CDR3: CASSFRGGHTIYF; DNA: TGTGCCAGCAGTTTCCGGGGCGGACACACCATATATTTT
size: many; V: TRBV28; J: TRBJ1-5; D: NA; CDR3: CASRENQGNYQPQHF; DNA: TGTGCCAGCAGGGAAAATCAGGGAAACTATCAGCCCCAGCATTTT
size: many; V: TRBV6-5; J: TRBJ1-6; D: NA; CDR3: CASSYEAANSPLHF; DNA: TGTGCCAGCAGTTACGAGGCAGCCAATTCACCCCTCCACTTT
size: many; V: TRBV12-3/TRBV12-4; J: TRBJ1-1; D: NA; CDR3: CASSRQVGATEAFF; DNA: TGTGCCAGCAGTCGACAGGTCGGGGCCACTGAAGCTTTCTTT
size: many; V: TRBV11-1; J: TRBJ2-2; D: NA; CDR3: CASSNTWSGELFF; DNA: TGTGCCAGCAGCAACACCTGGAGCGGGGAGCTGTTTTTT
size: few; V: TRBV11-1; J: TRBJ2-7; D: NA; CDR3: CASSWGLGDFASEQYF; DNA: TGTGCCAGCAGCTGGGGGTTGGGGGACTTCGCGTCCGAGCAGTACTTC
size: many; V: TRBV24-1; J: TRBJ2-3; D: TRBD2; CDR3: CATSPTTSVEQYF; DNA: TGTGCCACCAGCCCGACCACTAGCGTGGAGCAGTATTTT
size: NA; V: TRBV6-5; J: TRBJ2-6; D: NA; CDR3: CASSTDWGANVLTF; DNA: TGTGCCAGCAGTACCGACTGGGGGGCCAACGTCCTGACTTTC
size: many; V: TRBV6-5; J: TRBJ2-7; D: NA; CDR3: CASSYQTGVSDEQYF; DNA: TGTGCCAGCAGTTACCAGACAGGCGTGTCGGACGAGCAGTACTTC
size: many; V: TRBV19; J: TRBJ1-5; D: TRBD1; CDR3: CASSMVGTGDNQPQHF; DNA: TGTGCCAGTAGTATGGTCGGGACAGGGGACAATCAGCCCCAGCATTTT
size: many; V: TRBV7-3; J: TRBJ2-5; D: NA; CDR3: CASSLKGHQETQYF; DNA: TGTGCCAGCAGCTTAAAAGGGCATCAAGAGACCCAGTACTTC
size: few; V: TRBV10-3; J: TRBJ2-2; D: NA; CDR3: CAISESILRLLTGELFF; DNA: TGTGCCATCAGTGAGTCGATCCTACGACTGCTCACCGGGGAGCTGTTTTTT
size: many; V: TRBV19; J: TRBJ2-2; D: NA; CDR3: CASRGVAAIANTGELFF; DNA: TGTGCCAGTAGGGGGGTAGCCGCTATTGCGAACACCGGGGAGCTGTTTTTT
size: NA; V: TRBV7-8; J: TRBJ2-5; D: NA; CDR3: CASRVLGQETQYF; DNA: TGTGCCAGCAGGGTACTAGGCCAAGAGACCCAGTACTTC
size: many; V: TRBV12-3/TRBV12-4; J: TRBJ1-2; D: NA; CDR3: CASSLVWQESYGYTF; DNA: TGTGCCAGCAGTTTAGTATGGCAGGAGAGCTATGGCTACACCTTC
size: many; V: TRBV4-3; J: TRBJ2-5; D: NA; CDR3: CASSPQGGTQYF; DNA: TGCGCCAGCAGCCCTCAGGGGGGGACCCAGTACTTC
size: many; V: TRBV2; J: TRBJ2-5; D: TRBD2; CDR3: CASRGAGVETQYF; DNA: TGTGCCAGCAGAGGAGCGGGAGTAGAGACCCAGTACTTC
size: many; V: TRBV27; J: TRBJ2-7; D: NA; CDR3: CASGVYSQGHEQYF; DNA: TGTGCCAGCGGAGTTTACTCCCAGGGCCACGAGCAGTACTTC
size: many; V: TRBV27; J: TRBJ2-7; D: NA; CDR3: CASSAETGREQYF; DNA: TGTGCCAGCAGTGCGGAGACAGGGAGGGAGCAGTACTTC
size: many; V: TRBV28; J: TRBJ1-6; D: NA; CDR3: CASSLWQGNSPLHF; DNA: TGTGCCAGCAGTTTATGGCAGGGGAATTCACCCCTCCACTTT
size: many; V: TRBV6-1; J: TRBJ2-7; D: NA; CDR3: CASSEHGASSPYEQYF; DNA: TGTGCCAGCAGTGAACATGGAGCGAGTAGTCCCTACGAGCAGTACTTC
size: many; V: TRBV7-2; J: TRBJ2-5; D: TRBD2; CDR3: CASSFYLAGGETQYF; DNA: TGTGCCAGCAGCTTTTATCTAGCGGGAGGAGAGACCCAGTACTTC
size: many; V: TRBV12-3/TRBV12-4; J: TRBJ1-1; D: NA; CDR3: CASSFRRALAAF; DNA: TGTGCCAGCAGTTTCCGCCGGGCCCTGGCCGCTTTT
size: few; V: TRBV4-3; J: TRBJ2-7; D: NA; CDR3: CASSQTLTALFYEQYF; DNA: TGCGCCAGCAGCCAAACCCTTACAGCCCTCTTCTACGAGCAGTACTTC
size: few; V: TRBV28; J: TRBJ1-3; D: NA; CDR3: CASSFPRVNSGNTIYF; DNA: TGTGCCAGCAGCTTCCCCAGGGTAAACTCTGGAAACACCATATATTTT
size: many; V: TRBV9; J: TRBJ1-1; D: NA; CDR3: CASSIGQMNTEAFF; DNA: TGTGCCAGCAGCATCGGACAGATGAACACTGAAGCTTTCTTT
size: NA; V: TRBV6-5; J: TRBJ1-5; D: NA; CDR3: CASSSQAGKGDQPQHF; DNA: TGTGCCAGCAGTTCCCAGGCAGGAAAGGGGGATCAGCCCCAGCATTTT
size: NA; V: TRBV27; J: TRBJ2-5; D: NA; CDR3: CASSLTAGMETQYF; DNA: TGTGCCAGCAGTTTAACGGCAGGGATGGAGACCCAGTACTTC
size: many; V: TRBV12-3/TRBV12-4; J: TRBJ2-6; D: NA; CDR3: CASSLQGLNDVLTF; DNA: TGTGCCAGCAGTTTACAGGGGTTAAACGACGTCCTGACTTTC
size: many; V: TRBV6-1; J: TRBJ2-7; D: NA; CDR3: CASRGPAFYEQYF; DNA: TGTGCCAGCAGGGGTCCCGCCTTCTACGAGCAGTACTTC
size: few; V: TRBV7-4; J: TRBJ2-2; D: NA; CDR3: CASGGQEPDLAVSNTGELFF; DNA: TGTGCCAGCGGGGGACAGGAGCCCGACCTAGCGGTATCGAACACCGGGGAGCTGTTTTTT
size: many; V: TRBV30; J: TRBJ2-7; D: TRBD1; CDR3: CAWTGQGGEQYF; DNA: TGTGCCTGGACGGGACAGGGAGGCGAGCAGTACTTC
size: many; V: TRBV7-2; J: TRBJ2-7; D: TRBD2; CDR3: CASSPLGLADYEQYF; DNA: TGTGCCAGCAGCCCCCTGGGACTAGCGGACTACGAGCAGTACTTC
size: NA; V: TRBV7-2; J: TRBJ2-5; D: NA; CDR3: CASSLVSRGLETQYF; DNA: TGTGCCAGCAGCTTAGTGTCTAGGGGCTTGGAGACCCAGTACTTC
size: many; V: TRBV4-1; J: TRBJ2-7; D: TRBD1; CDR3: CASSPSLGTGVYEQYF; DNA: TGCGCCAGCAGCCCCTCCCTTGGGACAGGGGTCTACGAGCAGTACTTC
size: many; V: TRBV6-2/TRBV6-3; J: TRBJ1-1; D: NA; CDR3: CASSYRQETNTEAFF; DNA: TGTGCCAGCAGTTATCGACAGGAAACGAACACTGAAGCTTTCTTT
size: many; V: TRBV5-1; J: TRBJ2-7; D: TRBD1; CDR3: CASSLPGTVYEQYF; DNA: TGCGCCAGCAGCCTTCCCGGGACAGTCTACGAGCAGTACTTC
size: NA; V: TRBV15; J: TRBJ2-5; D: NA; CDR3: CATSSSIQETQYF; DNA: TGTGCCACCAGCAGTTCCATACAAGAGACCCAGTACTTC
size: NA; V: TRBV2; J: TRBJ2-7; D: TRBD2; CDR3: CASSGASGRKNNPHSYEQYF; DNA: TGTGCCAGCAGTGGAGCTAGCGGGCGTAAGAACAACCCCCATTCCTACGAGCAGTACTTC
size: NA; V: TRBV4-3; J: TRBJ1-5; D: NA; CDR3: CASSQDLAQPQHF; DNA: TGCGCCAGCAGCCAAGATTTGGCTCAGCCCCAGCATTTT
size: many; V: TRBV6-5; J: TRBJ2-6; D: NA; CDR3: CASSYEGAGANVLTF; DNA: TGTGCCAGCAGTTACGAGGGGGCTGGGGCCAACGTCCTGACTTTC
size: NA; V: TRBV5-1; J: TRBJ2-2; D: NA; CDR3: CASSSLGQFVTGELFF; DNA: TGCGCCAGCAGCTCGTTAGGACAATTTGTCACCGGGGAGCTGTTTTTT
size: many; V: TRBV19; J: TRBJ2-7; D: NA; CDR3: CASSTSAYEQYF; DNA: TGTGCCAGTAGTACCTCGGCCTACGAGCAGTACTTC